This T cell receptor (beta chain) appears in the sequencing data of a study of shared clonotypes between healthy human individuals (dated by TCRdb to the early 2020s). At the level of the whole study: The cohort comprised a couple of women and a few men aged 18 to 49 years. Per donor, three plates each were used for CD4 naive and CD4 memory, two for CD8 naive, and one for CD8 memory. The study deeply sequenced blood TCR repertoires of roughly five healthy adults to estimate repertoire size and the extent of clonotype sharing between individuals. Libraries were prepared and TCR repertoires were sequenced by different laboratories using diverse techniques, in order to increase sequencing depth and limit assay-specific biases. Per donor, leukapheresis produced somewhere between about 0.94 and 9.5 billion PBMCs. The full study reports these points: Incomplete sequencing was indicated by rarefaction of sorted-subset datasets, despite the large sequencing depth. Only blood was sampled, and tissue TCR repertoires likely differ from those in blood. Around 5.4% of naive CD4, around 3.6% of naive CD8, 2.3% of memory CD4, and about 0.4% of memory CD8 clonotypes were shared across a few donors. Higher generation probabilities were observed for clonotypes shared by all four sorted-subset donors than for non-shared clonotypes. Naive subsets generally had larger estimated clonotype richness than memory subsets did. Pairwise subsampling indicated that sequencing depth was expected to affect the degree of clonotype sharing among donors. Because the study included a small number of donors, the genetic and exposure-history diversity represented was limited.

Using the deep immunoSEQ assay, multiplex PCR amplified TCR CDR3 regions from genomic DNA. Extracted genomic DNA from each cell subset was spread evenly across all wells of several immunoSEQ 96-well plates, with each plate serving as a replicate. Each replicate PCR for sorted subsets received roughly 0.2 ug genomic DNA, equal to tens of thousands of T cell genomes. Purified libraries were measured with a Qubit 3.0 fluorometer, size-checked on a Bioanalyzer 2100, and measured again with the KAPA Library Quantification kit. A separate single-read 150-cycle Illumina NextSeq 550 flow cell was used to sequence each immunoSEQ 96-well plate. As for the authors' bioinformatics: The immunoSEQ output contained only junctional sequences without quality scores, so filtering could not match that applied to full-length reads. To assign V/J genes and CDR3, sequences were annotated using PyIR, a Python wrapper for IgBLAST v1.9, with IMGT germline references. Any read was removed if the V/J assignment was weak (E-value above 1e-6), the CDR3 was missing, or the read contained stop codons, out-of-frame junctions, or ambiguous translated residues. V3J clonotypes were defined as sequences sharing the same inferred V gene, J gene, and CDR3 amino acid sequence. Percentage overlap between repertoires was calculated by dividing the number of shared unique clonotypes by the size of the smaller repertoire. RTK rarefaction, the Chao1 estimator, and Recon v2.1 estimates of unobserved clonotypes were used to assess repertoire richness. OLGA was used to compute generation probabilities for all TCRbeta clonotypes that the gDNA method yielded from a few donors. The source is immuneACCESS, and TCRdb retained only in-frame sequences with V and J called. Part of the clones is not carried over; for the studies checked, unresolved V genes explain less than half of this, and the remainder is unexplained. That table gives V, J and clone size, and the DNA gave D and trimming. The sample profile shows 2.5 million or so clones; more than 80% of them were found once. Over 0.12% of the sample goes to the ten largest clones.

CDR1 MRHNA and CDR2 SNTAGT are derived from the germline V gene. The CDR3 sequence holds 13 residues, the cysteine and phenylalanine included. The DNA shown is the 39-base CDR3, in frame from base 1. V is shortened by 6 bases, J by 6 bases, and the region joining them spans 14 bases. Healthy HIV-negative adults with no recently reported acute infections or vaccinations were included as donors. Every donor was a Caucasian adult residing in Nashville, Tennessee, USA. Magnetic negative selection was used to enrich CD4+ T cells, after which naive cells were positively selected on CD45RA and the negative fraction became the memory subset. After blood collection by leukapheresis, PBMCs were isolated using Ficoll-Histopaque density gradient centrifugation and then cryopreserved in the vapor phase of liquid nitrogen. Analytical flow cytometry was used to check the purity and quantity of each magnetically sorted T cell population. From each sorted fraction, genomic DNA was isolated and quantified by UV absorbance on a Nanodrop 2000c.

Worth noting for this clone: Its specific antigen is unknown. Per-base quality was not reported, and no clone a single base away is much larger than it.

What was sequenced was naive CD4+ T cells sorted from blood. This specimen's cell subset or site label, per the study, means: CD45RA+ positively selected. Recombination linked TRBV6-4 to TRBJ1-1, with the D segment identity uncertain. The clonotype comes from a man aged 18 to 30 in good health. The bases are TGTGCCAGCAGCCGCGACTGGGCCGCTGAAGCTTTCTTT. Its product reads: CASSRDWAAEAFF.